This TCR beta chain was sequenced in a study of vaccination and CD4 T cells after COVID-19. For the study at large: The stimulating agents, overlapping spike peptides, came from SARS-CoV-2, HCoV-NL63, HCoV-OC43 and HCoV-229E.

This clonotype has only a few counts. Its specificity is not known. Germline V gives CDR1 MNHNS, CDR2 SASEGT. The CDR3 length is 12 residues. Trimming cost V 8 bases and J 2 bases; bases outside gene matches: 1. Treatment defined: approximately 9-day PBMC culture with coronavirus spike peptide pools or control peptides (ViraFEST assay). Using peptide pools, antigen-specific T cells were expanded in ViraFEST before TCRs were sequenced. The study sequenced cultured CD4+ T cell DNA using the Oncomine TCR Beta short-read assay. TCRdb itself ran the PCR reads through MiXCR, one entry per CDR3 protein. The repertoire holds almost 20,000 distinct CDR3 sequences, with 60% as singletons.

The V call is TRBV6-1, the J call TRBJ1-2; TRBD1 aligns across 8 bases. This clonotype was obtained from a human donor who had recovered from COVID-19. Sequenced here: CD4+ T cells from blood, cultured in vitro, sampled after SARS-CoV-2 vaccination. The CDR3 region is CASGDRNYGYTF. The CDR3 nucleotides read TGTGCCAGCGGGGACAGGAACTATGGCTACACCTTC.